This T cell receptor (beta chain) was profiled in a study of vaccination effects on CD4 cells after COVID-19. Study summary: After expansion with viral peptide pools in the ViraFEST assay, antigen-specific CD4+ T cells were sequenced.

Overall study results and limits: Of the vaccine-induced clones from healthy vaccinees, merely 1 of 255 recognized common cold coronaviruses as well.

As concerns this clone: What it binds is not known.

The V end was cut by 2 bases, the J end by 2 bases, with 6 bases between. CDR1 is SGHTA and CDR2 is FQGNSA in the germline V gene. This CDR3 is built from 13 residues. Repertoires were generated with immunoSEQ multiplex PCR, while TCRdb's copy carries only in-frame clones and drops some. The table has about 74,000 clones, 77% seen once. Following 10 days of culture, CD4+ T cells were isolated. Vaccinees lacked prior SARS-CoV-2 infection and tested negative for nucleocapsid antibodies. IL-2 medium took the place of half the medium on both days 3 and 7. Sequenced material: CD4+ T cells from PBMCs cultured without peptide, taken before COVID-19 vaccination. This clonotype was sampled from a human donor who received a COVID-19 vaccine. The rearrangement joins TRBV7-2 to TRBJ1-2; no clear D. CDR3 amino acids: CASSLLRNYGYTF. Written as DNA, the CDR3 is TGTGCCAGCAGCTTACTACGGAACTATGGCTACACCTTC.